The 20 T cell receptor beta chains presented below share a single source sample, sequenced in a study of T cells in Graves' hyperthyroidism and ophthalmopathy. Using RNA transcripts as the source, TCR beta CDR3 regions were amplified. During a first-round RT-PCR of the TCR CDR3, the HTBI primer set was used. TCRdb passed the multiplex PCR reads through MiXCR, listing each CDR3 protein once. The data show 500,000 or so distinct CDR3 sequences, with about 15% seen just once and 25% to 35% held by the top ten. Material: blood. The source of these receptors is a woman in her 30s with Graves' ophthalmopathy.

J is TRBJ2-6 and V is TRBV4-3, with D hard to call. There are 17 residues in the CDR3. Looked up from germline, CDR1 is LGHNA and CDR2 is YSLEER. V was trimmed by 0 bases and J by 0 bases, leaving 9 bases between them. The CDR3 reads CASSQEHSGSGANVLTF. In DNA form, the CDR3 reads TGCGCCAGCAGCCAAGAGCACTCTGGCTCTGGGGCCAACGTCCTGACTTTC.

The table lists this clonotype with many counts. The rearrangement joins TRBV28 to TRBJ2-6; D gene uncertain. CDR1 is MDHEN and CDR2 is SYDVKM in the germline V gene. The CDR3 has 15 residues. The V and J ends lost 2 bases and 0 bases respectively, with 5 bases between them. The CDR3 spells CASSLGNSGANVLTF. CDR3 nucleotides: TGTGCCAGCAGTTTAGGTAACTCTGGGGCCAACGTCCTGACTTTC.

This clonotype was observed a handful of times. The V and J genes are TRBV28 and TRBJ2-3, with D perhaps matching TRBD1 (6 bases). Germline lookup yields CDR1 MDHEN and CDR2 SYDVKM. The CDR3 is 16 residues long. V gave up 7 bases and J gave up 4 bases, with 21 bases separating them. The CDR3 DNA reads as TGTGCCAGCAACGCTAGGATGGGGGCTCGGCCAGATACGCAGTATTTT. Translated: CASNARMGARPDTQYF.

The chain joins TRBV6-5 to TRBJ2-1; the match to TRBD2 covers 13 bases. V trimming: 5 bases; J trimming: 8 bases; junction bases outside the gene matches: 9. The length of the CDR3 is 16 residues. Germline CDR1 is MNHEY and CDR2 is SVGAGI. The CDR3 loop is CASSIRTSGSIHEQFF. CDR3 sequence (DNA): TGTGCCAGCAGTATACGGACTAGCGGGAGTATCCATGAGCAGTTCTTC.

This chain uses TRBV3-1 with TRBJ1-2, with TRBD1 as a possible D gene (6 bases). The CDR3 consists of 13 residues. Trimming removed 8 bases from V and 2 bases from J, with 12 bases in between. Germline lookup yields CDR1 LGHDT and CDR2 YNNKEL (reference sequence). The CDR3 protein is CASAAGENYGYTF. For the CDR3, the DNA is TGTGCCAGCGCGGCAGGGGAAAACTATGGCTACACCTTC.

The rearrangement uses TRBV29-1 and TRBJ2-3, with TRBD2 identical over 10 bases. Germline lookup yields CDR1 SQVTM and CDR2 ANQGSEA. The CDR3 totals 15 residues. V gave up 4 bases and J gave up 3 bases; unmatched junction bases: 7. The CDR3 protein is CSVGPAGGGTDTQYF. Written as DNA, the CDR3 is TGCAGCGTTGGGCCAGCGGGAGGGGGGACAGATACGCAGTATTTT.

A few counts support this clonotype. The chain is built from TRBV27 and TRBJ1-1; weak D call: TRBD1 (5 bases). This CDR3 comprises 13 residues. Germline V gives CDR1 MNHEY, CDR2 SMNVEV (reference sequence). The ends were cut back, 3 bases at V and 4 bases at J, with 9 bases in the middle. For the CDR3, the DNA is TGTGCCAGCAGTTTTGGGGGTTTCACTGAAGCTTTCTTT. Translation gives CASSFGGFTEAFF.

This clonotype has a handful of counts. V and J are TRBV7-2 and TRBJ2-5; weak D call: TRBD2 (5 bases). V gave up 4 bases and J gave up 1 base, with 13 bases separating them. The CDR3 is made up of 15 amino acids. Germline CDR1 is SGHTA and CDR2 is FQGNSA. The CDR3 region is CASSSGEGGQETQYF. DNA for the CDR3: TGTGCCAGCAGCTCCGGGGAAGGTGGCCAAGAGACCCAGTACTTC.

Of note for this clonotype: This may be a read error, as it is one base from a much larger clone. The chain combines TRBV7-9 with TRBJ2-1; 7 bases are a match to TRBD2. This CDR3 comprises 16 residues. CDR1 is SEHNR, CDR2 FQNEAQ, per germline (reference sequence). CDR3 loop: CANSYLVGGSYNEQFF. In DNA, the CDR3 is TGTGCCAACAGCTACCTCGTGGGAGGGTCCTACAATGAGCAGTTCTTC.

The DNA of the CDR3 is TGTGCCAGTAGTCGACAGGGGGCCGATCAGCCCCAGCATTTT. This codes for CASSRQGADQPQHF. This sequence joins TRBV19 and TRBJ1-5, with 10 bases lining up with TRBD1. Unmatched junction bases numbered 3, after V lost 5 bases and J lost 5 bases. Germline V gene sequence: CDR1 LNHDA, CDR2 SQIVND (reference sequence). The length of the CDR3 is 14 residues.

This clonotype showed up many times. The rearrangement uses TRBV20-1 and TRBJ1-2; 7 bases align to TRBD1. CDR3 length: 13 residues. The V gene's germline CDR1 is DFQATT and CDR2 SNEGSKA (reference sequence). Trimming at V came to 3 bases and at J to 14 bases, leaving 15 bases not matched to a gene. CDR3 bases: TGCAGTGCTAGTGAAGGACAGGAGCGCCCTTCGACCTTC. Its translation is CSASEGQERPSTF.

The chain's CDR3 is CAISDLANTQYF. CDR3 in DNA: TGTGCCATCAGTGACCTAGCAAATACGCAGTATTTT. V usage is TRBV10-3 and J usage is TRBJ2-3; TRBD2 is a possible D gene (5 bases). Deletions cut 3 bases from V and 7 bases from J, with 8 bases between. The CDR3 spans 12 residues. Germline CDR1 and CDR2: ENHRY and SYGVKD.

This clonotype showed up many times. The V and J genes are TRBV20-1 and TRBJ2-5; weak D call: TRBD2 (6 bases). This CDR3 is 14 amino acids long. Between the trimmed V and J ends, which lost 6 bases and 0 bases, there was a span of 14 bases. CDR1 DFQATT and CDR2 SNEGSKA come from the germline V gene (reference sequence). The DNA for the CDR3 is TGCAGTGCCCTTATAGCGGCAGACCAAGAGACCCAGTACTTC. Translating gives CSALIAADQETQYF.

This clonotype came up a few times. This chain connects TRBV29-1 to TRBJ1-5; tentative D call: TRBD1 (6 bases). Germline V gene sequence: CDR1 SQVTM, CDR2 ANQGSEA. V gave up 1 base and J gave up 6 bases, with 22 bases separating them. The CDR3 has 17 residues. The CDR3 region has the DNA TGCAGCGTTGAAGGGGGGCAGGTTGGGGACGGGGGTCAGCCCCAGCATTTT. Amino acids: CSVEGGQVGDGGQPQHF.

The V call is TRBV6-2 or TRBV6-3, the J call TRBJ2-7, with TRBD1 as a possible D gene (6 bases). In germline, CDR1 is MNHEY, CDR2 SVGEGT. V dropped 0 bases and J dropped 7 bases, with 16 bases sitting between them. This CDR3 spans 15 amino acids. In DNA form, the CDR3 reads TGTGCCAGCAGTTACTCGAGTCCACAGGGTCGGGAGCAGTACTTC. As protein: CASSYSSPQGREQYF.

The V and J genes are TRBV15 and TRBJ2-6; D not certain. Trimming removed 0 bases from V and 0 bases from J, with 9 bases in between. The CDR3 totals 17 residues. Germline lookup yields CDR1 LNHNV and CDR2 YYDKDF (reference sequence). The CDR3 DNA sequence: TGTGCCACCAGCAGAGAGCACACCACCTCTGGGGCCAACGTCCTGACTTTC. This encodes CATSREHTTSGANVLTF.

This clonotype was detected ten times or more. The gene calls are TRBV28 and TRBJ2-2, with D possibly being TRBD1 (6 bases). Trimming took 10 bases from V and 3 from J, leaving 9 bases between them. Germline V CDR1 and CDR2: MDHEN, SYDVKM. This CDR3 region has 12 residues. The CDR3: CANRADTGELFF. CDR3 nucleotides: TGTGCCAACAGGGCCGACACCGGGGAGCTGTTTTTT.

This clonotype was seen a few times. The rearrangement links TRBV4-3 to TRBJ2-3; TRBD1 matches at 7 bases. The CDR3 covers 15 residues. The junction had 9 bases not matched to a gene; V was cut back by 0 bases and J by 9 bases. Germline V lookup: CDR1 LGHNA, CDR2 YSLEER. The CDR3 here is CASSQEGGGSGTQYF. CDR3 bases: TGCGCCAGCAGCCAAGAAGGGGGCGGCTCAGGGACGCAGTATTTT.

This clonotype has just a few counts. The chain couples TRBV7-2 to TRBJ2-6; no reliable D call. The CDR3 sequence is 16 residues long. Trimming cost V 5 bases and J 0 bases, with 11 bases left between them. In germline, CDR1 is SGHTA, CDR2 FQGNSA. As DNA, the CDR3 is TGTGCCAGCAGCATAGATGACATCTCTGGGGCCAACGTCCTGACTTTC. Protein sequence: CASSIDDISGANVLTF.

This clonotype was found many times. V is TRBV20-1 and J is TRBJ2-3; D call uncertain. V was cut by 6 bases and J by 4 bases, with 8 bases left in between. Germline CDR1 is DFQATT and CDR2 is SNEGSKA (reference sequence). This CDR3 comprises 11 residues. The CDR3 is CSALKADTQYF. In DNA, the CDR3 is TGCAGTGCCCTAAAGGCAGATACGCAGTATTTT.